The present T cell receptor (beta chain) was sequenced within a study of blood T cell repertoires in COVID-19. The CDR3 length is 20 residues. The germline V gene has CDR1 PRHDT and CDR2 FYEKMQ (reference sequence). J gave up 0 bases and V 4 bases, and 13 bases lay outside the gene matches. Clinical histories supplied by participants themselves formed the basis of cohort assignment. TCRdb keeps only in-frame clones here, not all; method: immunoSEQ multiplex PCR. This sample has under 150,000 clones; 85% occur once, and the top ten carry more than 5%. The TCR originated in a middle-aged woman who had recovered from COVID-19. V usage is TRBV13 and J usage is TRBJ2-1; 12 bases align to TRBD2. Sequencing used PBMCs or T cells enriched from blood (not recorded which). The CDR3 DNA reads as TGTGCCAGCAGCTCCCGGCTCTTGACTAGCGGGGGCAGCTCCTACAATGAGCAGTTCTTC. Translation: CASSSRLLTSGGSSYNEQFF.